This entry concerns a single T cell receptor beta chain. Antigen specificity is unknown. The CDR3 is 14 amino acids. Using the 5' RACE reads, TCRdb records one entry per CDR3 protein without DNA. This sample's table has about 210,000 distinct CDR3 sequences. This entry comes from a study of monozygotic twins with inflammatory bowel disease. General study results and limits: Twins with IBD were found to have lower TCRbeta diversity (inverse Simpson) than healthy co-twins. Versus healthy twins, IBD patients showed fewer clonotypes shared with others, especially with disease activity.

Material for sequencing was blood. The TCR sequence derives from a human donor with ulcerative colitis or Crohn's disease, or a healthy co-twin of an affected twin (not recorded which). V and J are TRBV12-3 or TRBV12-4 and TRBJ1-2; with no DNA, the TCRdb D assignment of TRBD1 cannot be verified. This CDR3 is CASRGWGKNYGYTF.